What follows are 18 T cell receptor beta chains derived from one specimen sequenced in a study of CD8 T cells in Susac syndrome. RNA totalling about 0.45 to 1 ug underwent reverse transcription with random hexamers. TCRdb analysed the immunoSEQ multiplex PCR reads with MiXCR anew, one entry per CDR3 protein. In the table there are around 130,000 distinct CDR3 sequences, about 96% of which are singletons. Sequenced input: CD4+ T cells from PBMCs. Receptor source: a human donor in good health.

CDR3 coding DNA: TGTGCCAGCTCACCACGTCGGGACGAAGCTTTCTTT. Encoded protein: CASSPRRDEAFF. The V and J genes are TRBV18 and TRBJ1-1, with TRBD1 as a possible D gene (5 bases). Germline CDR1 reads KGHSH; CDR2 reads LQKENI. V shed 1 base and J shed 8 bases, with 8 bases lying between them. The CDR3 consists of 12 residues.

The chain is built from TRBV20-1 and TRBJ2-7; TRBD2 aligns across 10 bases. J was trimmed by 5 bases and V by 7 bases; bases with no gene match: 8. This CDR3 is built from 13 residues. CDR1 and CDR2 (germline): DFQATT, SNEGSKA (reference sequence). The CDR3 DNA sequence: TGCAGTGGTCACCTAGCGGGAGTTCACGAGCAGTACTTC. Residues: CSGHLAGVHEQYF.

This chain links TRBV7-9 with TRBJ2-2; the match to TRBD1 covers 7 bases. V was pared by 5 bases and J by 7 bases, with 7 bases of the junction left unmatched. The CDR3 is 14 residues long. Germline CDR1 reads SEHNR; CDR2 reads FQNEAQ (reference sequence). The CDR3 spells CASSEGGGIGELFF. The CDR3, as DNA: TGTGCCAGCAGCGAAGGGGGCGGAATCGGGGAGCTGTTTTTT.

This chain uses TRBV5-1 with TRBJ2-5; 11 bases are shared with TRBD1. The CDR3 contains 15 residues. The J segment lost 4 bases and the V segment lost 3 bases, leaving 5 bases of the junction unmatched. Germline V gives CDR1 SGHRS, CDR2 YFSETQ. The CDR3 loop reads CASSSPGQGAETQYF. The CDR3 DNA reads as TGCGCCAGCAGCTCCCCTGGACAGGGGGCAGAGACCCAGTACTTC.

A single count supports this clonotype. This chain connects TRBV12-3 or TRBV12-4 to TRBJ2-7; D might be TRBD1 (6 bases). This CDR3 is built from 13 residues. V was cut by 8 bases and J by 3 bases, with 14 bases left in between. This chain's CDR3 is CASRYREIYEQYF. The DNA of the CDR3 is TGTGCCAGCCGGTACAGGGAAATCTACGAGCAGTACTTC.

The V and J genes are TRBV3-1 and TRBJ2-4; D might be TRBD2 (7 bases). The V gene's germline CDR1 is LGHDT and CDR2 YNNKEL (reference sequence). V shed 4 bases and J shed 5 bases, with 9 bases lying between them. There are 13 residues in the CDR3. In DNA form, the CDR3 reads TGTGCCAGCAGCCGGCGGGGGCAAAACATTCAGTACTTC. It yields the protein CASSRRGQNIQYF.

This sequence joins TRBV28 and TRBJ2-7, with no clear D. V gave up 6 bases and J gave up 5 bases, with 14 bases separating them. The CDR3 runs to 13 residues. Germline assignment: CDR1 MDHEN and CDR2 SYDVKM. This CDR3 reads CASSPHALNEQYF. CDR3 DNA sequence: TGTGCCAGCAGCCCCCACGCGCTCAACGAGCAGTACTTC.

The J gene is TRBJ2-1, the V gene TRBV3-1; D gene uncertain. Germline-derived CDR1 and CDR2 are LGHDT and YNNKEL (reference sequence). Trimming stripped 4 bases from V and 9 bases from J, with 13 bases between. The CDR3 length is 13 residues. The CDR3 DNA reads TGTGCCAGCAGCCCCATAGGGATGGCTGAGCAGTTCTTC. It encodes CASSPIGMAEQFF.

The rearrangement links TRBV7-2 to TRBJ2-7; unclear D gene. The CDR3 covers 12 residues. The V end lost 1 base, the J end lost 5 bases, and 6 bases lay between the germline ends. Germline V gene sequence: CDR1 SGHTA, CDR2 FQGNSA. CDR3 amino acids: CASSLVYDEQYF. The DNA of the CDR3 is TGTGCCAGCAGCTTAGTCTACGACGAGCAGTACTTC.

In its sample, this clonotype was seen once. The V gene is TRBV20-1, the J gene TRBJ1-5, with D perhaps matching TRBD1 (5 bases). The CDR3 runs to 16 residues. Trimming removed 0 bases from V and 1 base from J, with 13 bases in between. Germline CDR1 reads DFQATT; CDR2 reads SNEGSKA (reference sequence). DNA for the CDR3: TGCAGTGCTAGAGATTGGGTACGGGGCAGCAATCAGCCCCAGCATTTT. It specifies CSARDWVRGSNQPQHF.

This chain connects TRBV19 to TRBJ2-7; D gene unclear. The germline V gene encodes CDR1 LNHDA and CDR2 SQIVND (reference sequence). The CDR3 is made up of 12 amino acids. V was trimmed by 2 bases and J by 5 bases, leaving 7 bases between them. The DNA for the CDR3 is TGTGCCAGTAGTATAATTGGAAACGAGCAGTACTTC. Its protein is CASSIIGNEQYF.

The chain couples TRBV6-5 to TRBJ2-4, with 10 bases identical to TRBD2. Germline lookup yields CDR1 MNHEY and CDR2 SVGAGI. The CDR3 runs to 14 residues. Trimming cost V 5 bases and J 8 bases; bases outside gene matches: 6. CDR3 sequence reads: CASSLGLAADIQYF. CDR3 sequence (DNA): TGTGCCAGCAGTCTTGGACTAGCGGCAGACATTCAGTACTTC.

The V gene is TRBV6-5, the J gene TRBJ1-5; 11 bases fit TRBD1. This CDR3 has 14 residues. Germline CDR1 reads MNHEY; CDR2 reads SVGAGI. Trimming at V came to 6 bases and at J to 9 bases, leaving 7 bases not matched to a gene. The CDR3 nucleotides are TGTGCCAGCAGGGGACAGGGGGGATCCAGGCCCCAGCATTTT. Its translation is CASRGQGGSRPQHF.

The CDR3 loop is CASRGGDRVTEAFF. The CDR3, as DNA: TGTGCCAGCAGGGGTGGGGACAGGGTCACTGAAGCTTTCTTT. The chain employs TRBV6-1 and TRBJ1-1; TRBD1 matches at 9 bases. CDR1 is MNHNS and CDR2 is SASEGT in the germline V gene. The V gene end was trimmed by 6 bases and the J gene end by 4 bases; junction bases not matched to a gene: 6. The CDR3 runs to 14 residues.

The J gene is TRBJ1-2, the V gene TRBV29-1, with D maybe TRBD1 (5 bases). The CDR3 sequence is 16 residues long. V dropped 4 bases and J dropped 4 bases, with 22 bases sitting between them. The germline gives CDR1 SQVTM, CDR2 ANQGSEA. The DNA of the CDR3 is TGCAGCGTTGCGTTTGCTGAAGGTGGACACCTCTATGGCTACACCTTC. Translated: CSVAFAEGGHLYGYTF.

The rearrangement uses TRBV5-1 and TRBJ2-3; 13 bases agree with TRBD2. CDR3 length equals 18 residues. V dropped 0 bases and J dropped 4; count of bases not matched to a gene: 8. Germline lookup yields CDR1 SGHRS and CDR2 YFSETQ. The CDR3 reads CASSLARTSGSVSDTQYF. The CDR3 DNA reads TGCGCCAGCAGCTTGGCCCGGACTAGCGGGAGTGTATCAGATACGCAGTATTTT.

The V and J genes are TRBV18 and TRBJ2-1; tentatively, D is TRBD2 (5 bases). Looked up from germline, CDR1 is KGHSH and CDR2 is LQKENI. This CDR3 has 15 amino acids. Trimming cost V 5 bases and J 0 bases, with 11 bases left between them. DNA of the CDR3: TGTGCCAGCTCATCAGCGGCAAGCTCCTACAATGAGCAGTTCTTC. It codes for CASSSAASSYNEQFF.

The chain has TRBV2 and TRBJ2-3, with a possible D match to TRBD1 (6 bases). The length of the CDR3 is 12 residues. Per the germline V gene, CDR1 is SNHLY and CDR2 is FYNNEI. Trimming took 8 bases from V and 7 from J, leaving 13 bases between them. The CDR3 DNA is TGTGCCAGCGGGCAGACAGGAAATACGCAGTATTTT. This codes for CASGQTGNTQYF.